A selection of T cell receptor beta chains follows, all from one sample in a study of sequential checkpoint blockade in melanoma. The repertoire was sequenced with immunoSEQ multiplex PCR; TCRdb's copy has only in-frame clones and lacks some. The sample shows under 15,000 clones, around 83% of them seen only once. This sample comprised CD8+ T cells sorted from blood (inferred from file names), obtained from a patient given nivolumab and ipilimumab in sequence. The receptors shown here come from a human donor with melanoma. Each CDR3 is given with its conserved first and last residue. The D gene is left open where the match is weak.

j_call v_call d_call cdr3_length cdr3_aa cdr3_nt
TRBJ2-7 TRBV9 - 16 CASSVGTGVHSYEQYF TGTGCCAGCAGCGTAGGAACAGGCGTACACTCCTACGAGCAGTACTTC
TRBJ2-7 TRBV5-8 TRBD1 15 CASSLTGTDPYEQYF TGTGCCAGCAGCTTGACCGGGACAGATCCCTACGAGCAGTACTTC
TRBJ2-1 TRBV28 - 15 CASSSLDSSYNEQFF TGTGCCAGCAGTTCCCTCGACAGTTCCTACAATGAGCAGTTCTTC
TRBJ2-7 TRBV19 - 14 CASSIAFTSYEQYF TGTGCCAGTAGTATCGCATTTACTAGCTACGAGCAGTACTTC
TRBJ1-5 TRBV27 - 16 CASSLSSPRERWPQHF TGTGCCAGCAGTTTATCATCTCCGCGAGAACGTTGGCCCCAGCATTTT
TRBJ1-2 TRBV27 TRBD1 13 CASSLGQGYGYTF TGTGCCAGCAGTTTGGGACAGGGGTATGGCTACACCTTC
TRBJ1-6 TRBV7-7 - 14 CATPAGTDNSPLHF TGTGCCACCCCTGCAGGGACTGATAATTCACCCCTCCACTTT
TRBJ2-1 TRBV7-3 TRBD1 15 CASSLTGAGGDEQFF TGTGCCAGCAGCTTAACCGGGGCAGGGGGCGATGAGCAGTTCTTC
TRBJ2-5 TRBV4-3 TRBD1 15 CASSDGQGRFETQYF TGCGCCAGCAGCGACGGACAGGGGCGTTTTGAGACCCAGTACTTC
TRBJ1-5 TRBV6-1 TRBD1 15 CASSEGTGRNQPQHF TGTGCCAGCAGTGAAGGGACAGGGCGCAATCAGCCCCAGCATTTT
TRBJ2-7 TRBV4-3 - 11 CASSQGNEQYF TGCGCCAGCAGCCAAGGTAACGAGCAGTACTTC
TRBJ1-2 TRBV21-1 - 16 CASSKERVGQGAGYTF -
TRBJ1-2 TRBV5-8 - 13 CASSLAGVYGYTF TGTGCCAGCAGCTTGGCAGGGGTGTATGGCTACACCTTC
TRBJ2-1 TRBV27 TRBD1 14 CASSPGTEYNEQFF TGTGCCAGCTCCCCCGGGACAGAATACAATGAGCAGTTCTTC
TRBJ2-7 TRBV7-8 - 15 CASSLLVGGSYEQYF TGTGCCAGCAGCTTATTGGTCGGGGGCTCCTACGAGCAGTACTTC
TRBJ1-3 TRBV7-2 - 16 CASSPSAGFSGNTIYF TGTGCCAGCAGCCCATCGGCGGGGTTTAGTGGAAACACCATATATTTT
TRBJ2-2 TRBV28 TRBD1 15 CASSVTGGNTGELFF TGTGCCAGCAGTGTTACAGGGGGCAACACCGGGGAGCTGTTTTTT
TRBJ2-5 TRBV7-9 - 16 CASSLASGVRRETQYF TGTGCCAGCAGCTTAGCGTCAGGGGTACGACGAGAGACCCAGTACTTC
TRBJ2-1 TRBV4-2 - 13 CASSQFLADEQFF TGTGCCAGCAGCCAATTCTTGGCGGATGAGCAGTTCTTC
TRBJ2-7 TRBV30 TRBD2 15 CAWSVLAGSSYEQYF TGTGCCTGGAGTGTACTAGCGGGGAGCTCCTACGAGCAGTACTTC
TRBJ2-1 TRBV4-1 - 16 CASSQESGLTYNEQFF TGCGCCAGCAGCCAAGAATCGGGACTCACCTACAATGAGCAGTTCTTC
TRBJ1-1 TRBV7-6 - 13 CASSPPGNTEAFF TGTGCCAGCAGCCCGCCGGGGAACACTGAAGCTTTCTTT
TRBJ2-7 TRBV13 - 13 CASSPRSSYEQYF TGTGCCAGCAGCCCGAGGAGCTCCTACGAGCAGTACTTC
TRBJ2-3 TRBV19 TRBD1 15 CASSWTGARTDTQYF TGTGCCAGTAGTTGGACAGGGGCACGCACAGATACGCAGTATTTT
TRBJ1-6 TRBV9 - 16 CASSARTPGDGSPLHF TGTGCCAGCAGCGCACGAACACCGGGGGACGGTTCACCCCTCCACTTT
TRBJ2-7 TRBV7-8 TRBD1 15 CASSLAGTDNYEQYF TGTGCCAGCAGCTTAGCCGGGACAGACAACTACGAGCAGTACTTC